These T cell receptor beta chains were read from a single sample in a study of type 1 regulatory T cells. A single record per CDR3 protein comes from TCRdb applying MiXCR to the reads. Here the sample spans approximately 100,000 distinct CDR3 sequences, roughly 28% being singletons. The source material was CD4+ T cells, either the whole sample or a sorted fraction (not recorded which). The receptors were gathered from a human donor in good health. Both conserved end residues are part of each CDR3. A D gene is named only where the DNA matches it firmly. Some rows mark clone size as missing; the rest say once, few, many or name a class of expanded clone.

clone_size d_call j_call v_call cdr3_nt cdr3_aa
many - TRBJ2-1 TRBV18 TGTGCCAGCTCACTGGGCCTTTACAATGAGCAGTTCTTC CASSLGLYNEQFF
- TRBD1 TRBJ1-1 TRBV3-1 TGTGCCAGCAGCCAAGACGGGACAGCCAAAGCTTTCTTT CASSQDGTAKAFF
once - TRBJ2-1 TRBV30 TGTGCCTGGAGTGTGCTACGCAATGAGCAGTTCTTC CAWSVLRNEQFF
- TRBD2 TRBJ2-5 TRBV27 TGTGCCAGCAAAGCGGGAGGCCCAGAGACCCAGTACTTC CASKAGGPETQYF
- TRBD1 TRBJ1-2 TRBV5-1 TGCGCCAGTAACCCGGGACAGGGAGTTTTTAACTATGGCTACACCTTC CASNPGQGVFNYGYTF
- - TRBJ1-1 TRBV12-3/TRBV12-4 TGTGCCAGCAGTTTAGTGGGGACGACGAACACTGAAGCTTTCTTT CASSLVGTTNTEAFF
- TRBD1 TRBJ2-5 TRBV5-1 TGCGCCAGCAGCGTGACAGGGACCCAAGAGACCCAGTACTTC CASSVTGTQETQYF
once - TRBJ2-2 TRBV11-2 TGTGCCAGCAGAAGGGCGGGGTCATACACCGGGGAGCTGTTTTTT CASRRAGSYTGELFF
- - TRBJ2-2 TRBV20-1 TGCAGTGCTAGTGAAGCCGGGGAGCTGTTTTTT CSASEAGELFF
few - TRBJ2-7 TRBV7-2 TGTGCCAGCAGCTTAGGATCAGGGGTCCTCTCCTACGAGCAGTACTTC CASSLGSGVLSYEQYF
- - TRBJ1-6 TRBV20-1 TGCAGTGCTAGGAGGCTCGGCGAGGACAATTCACCCCTCCACTTT CSARRLGEDNSPLHF
- TRBD1 TRBJ2-7 TRBV30 TGTGCCTGGAGTAGGGGGGACAGGGACCCGGCAGAGCAGTACTTC CAWSRGDRDPAEQYF
few - TRBJ2-7 TRBV20-1 TGCAGTGCTAGTGAGCTAAACTACGAGCAGTACTTC CSASELNYEQYF
- TRBD1 TRBJ2-1 TRBV20-1 TGCAGTGCTCGACAGGGTCAGCGGCAGTTCTTC CSARQGQRQFF
- - TRBJ2-5 TRBV6-5 TGTGCCAGTGGACCACCACGGTCCCAGTACTTC CASGPPRSQYF
once TRBD1 TRBJ2-2 TRBV29-1 TGCAGCGCCCTCCGGGACAGTTACACCGGGGAGCTGTTTTTT CSALRDSYTGELFF
- - TRBJ1-6 TRBV30 TGTGCCTGGAGTGGGGCGGGGGCGAATTCACCCCTCCACTTT CAWSGAGANSPLHF
few - TRBJ1-5 TRBV11-2 TGTGCCAGCAGCTTAGACGGACCGATCAATCAGCCCCAGCATTTT CASSLDGPINQPQHF
- - TRBJ2-3 TRBV3-1 TGTGCCAGCAGCCCCGTGGAAGGGAGGCCCACAGATACGCAGTATTTT CASSPVEGRPTDTQYF
few - TRBJ2-4 TRBV5-6 TGTGCCAGCAGCGTCAGGGTACTAGCCAAAAACATTCAGTACTTC CASSVRVLAKNIQYF
few TRBD1 TRBJ2-7 TRBV4-1 TGCGCCAGCAGCCAAGATCCAGGACAGGGGGCGCCGGACGAGCAGTACTTC CASSQDPGQGAPDEQYF
- TRBD2 TRBJ2-2 TRBV11-2 TGTGCCAGCAGCAAAAGGCTTCGGGAGGATGCCGGGGAGCTGTTTTTT CASSKRLREDAGELFF
- - TRBJ2-1 TRBV28 TGTGCCAGCAGTATACCTAACCGAGAGAATGAGCAGTTCTTC CASSIPNRENEQFF
- - TRBJ2-2 TRBV27 TGTGCCAGCAGTCGGGACTTTTACACCGGGGGGCTGTTTTTT CASSRDFYTGGLFF
- - TRBJ1-2 TRBV4-3 TGCGCCCGCAGCCAAGAAATGGGATATGGCTACACCTTC CARSQEMGYGYTF
- TRBD1 TRBJ1-1 TRBV20-1 TGCAGTGCTAGAGAACGACAGGGGGCGCATACTGAAGCTTTCTTT CSARERQGAHTEAFF
- - TRBJ1-1 TRBV5-1 TGCGCCAGCAGCTTGGCCCTGGGCAGGAGAGTGGCTTTCTTT CASSLALGRRVAFF
- - TRBJ2-1 TRBV12-3/TRBV12-4 TGTGCCAGCAGTTTCTCCCCAACAGGGCCCGGAGAGCAGTTCTTC CASSFSPTGPGEQFF
few TRBD2 TRBJ2-7 TRBV5-1 TGCGCCAGCAGCTTGGGAACTAGCGGTCCCTACGAGCAGTACTTC CASSLGTSGPYEQYF